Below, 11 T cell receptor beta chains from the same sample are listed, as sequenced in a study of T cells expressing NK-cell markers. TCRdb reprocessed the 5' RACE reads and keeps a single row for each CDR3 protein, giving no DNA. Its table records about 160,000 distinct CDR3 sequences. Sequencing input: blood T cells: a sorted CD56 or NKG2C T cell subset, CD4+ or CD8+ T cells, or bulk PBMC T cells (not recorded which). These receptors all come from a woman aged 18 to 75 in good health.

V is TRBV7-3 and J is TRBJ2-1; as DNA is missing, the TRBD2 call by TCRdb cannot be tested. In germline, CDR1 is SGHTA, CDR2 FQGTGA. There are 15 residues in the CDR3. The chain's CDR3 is CASSSLAGGGNEQFF.

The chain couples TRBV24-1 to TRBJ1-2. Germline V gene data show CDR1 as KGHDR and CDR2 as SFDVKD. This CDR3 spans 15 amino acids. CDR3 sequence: CATSDFSGTPESYTF.

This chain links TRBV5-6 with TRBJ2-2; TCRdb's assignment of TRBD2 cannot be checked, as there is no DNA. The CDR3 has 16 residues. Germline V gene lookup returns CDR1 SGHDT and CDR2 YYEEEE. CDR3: CASSFLASANTGELFF.

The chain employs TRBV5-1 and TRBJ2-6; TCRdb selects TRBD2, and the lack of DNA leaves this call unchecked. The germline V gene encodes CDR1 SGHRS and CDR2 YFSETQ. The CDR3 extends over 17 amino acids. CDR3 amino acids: CASSGGTALSGANVLTF.

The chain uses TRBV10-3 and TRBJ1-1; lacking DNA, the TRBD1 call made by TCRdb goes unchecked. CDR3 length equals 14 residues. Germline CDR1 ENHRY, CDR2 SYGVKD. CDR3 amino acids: CAISPPGLGTEAFF.

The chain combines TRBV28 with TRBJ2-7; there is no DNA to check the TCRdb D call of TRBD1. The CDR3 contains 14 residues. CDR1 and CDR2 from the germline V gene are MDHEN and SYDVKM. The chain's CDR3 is CASSFQRDSNEQYF.

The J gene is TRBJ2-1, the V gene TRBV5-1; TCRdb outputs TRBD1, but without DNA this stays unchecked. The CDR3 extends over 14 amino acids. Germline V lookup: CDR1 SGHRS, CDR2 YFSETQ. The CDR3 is CASSLEPPRDEQFF.

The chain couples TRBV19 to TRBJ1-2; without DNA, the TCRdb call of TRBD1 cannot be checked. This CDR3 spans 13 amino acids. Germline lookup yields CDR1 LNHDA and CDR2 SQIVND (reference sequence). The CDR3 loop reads CASSADRVYGYTF. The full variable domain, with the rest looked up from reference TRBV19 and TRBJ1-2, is DGGITQSPKYLFRKEGQNVTLSCEQNLNHDAMYWYRQDPGQGLRLIYYSQIVNDFQKGDIAEGYSVSREKKESFPLTVTSAQKNPTAFYLCASSADRVYGYTFGSGTRLTVV.

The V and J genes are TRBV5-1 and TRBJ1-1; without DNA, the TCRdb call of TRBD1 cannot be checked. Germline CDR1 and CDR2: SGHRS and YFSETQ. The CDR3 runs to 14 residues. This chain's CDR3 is CASSFQGPSTEAFF.

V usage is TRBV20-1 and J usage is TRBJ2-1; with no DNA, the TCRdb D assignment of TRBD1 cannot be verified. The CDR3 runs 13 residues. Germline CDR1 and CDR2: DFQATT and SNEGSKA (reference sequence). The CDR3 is CSARTGGRNEQFF.

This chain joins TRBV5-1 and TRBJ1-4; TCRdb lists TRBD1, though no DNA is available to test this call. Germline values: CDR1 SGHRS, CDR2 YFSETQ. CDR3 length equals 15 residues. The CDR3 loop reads CASSLSGTGFEKLFF.